This T cell receptor (beta chain) is from a study of T cell responses to AZD1222 COVID-19 vaccine. Produced via immunoSEQ multiplex PCR; TCRdb's table is partial and in-frame only. This table has about 190,000 clones, 80% to 95% appearing once. The CDR3 is made up of 15 amino acids. Germline CDR1 reads ENHRY; CDR2 reads SYGVKD. The ends lost 4 bases at V and 2 bases at J; junction bases unmatched: 4. About this clone: Its antigen is not identified.

Study-level results: Females outnumbered males among donors, who were mostly white British; clonal diversity was possibly underestimated.

The sample here was peripheral blood, taken on day 0 of AZD1222 vaccination. The gene calls are TRBV10-3 and TRBJ1-2; 10 bases are shared with TRBD1. This receptor was taken from an adult in good health. The CDR3 DNA reads as TGTGCCATCAGTGGACAGGGGGCTGTAAACTATGGCTACACCTTC. Encoded protein: CAISGQGAVNYGYTF.